Below are 5 T cell receptor beta chains sequenced from a single sample in a study of blood T cell repertoires in COVID-19. The repertoire was sequenced with immunoSEQ multiplex PCR; TCRdb's copy has only in-frame clones and lacks some. The sample yields about 250,000 clones, approximately 85% seen once. Material: PBMCs or T cells enriched from blood (not recorded which). These receptors came from a woman in her 30s who had recovered from COVID-19.

This clone was found once. The rearrangement links TRBV19 to TRBJ1-1, with no clear D. V lost 7 bases to trimming and J lost 0 bases, with 6 bases between them. This CDR3 contains 12 residues. Germline CDR1 is LNHDA and CDR2 is SQIVND (reference sequence). For the CDR3, the DNA is TGTGCCAGTACCGGTATGAACACTGAAGCTTTCTTT. The encoded protein is CASTGMNTEAFF.

The V gene is TRBV7-9, the J gene TRBJ2-5; D uncertain. The CDR3 spans 17 residues. V lost 7 bases and J lost 1, with 22 bases in between. Germline V CDR1 and CDR2: SEHNR, FQNEAQ (reference sequence). CDR3 region: CASNSPRGGQSQETQYF. The CDR3 DNA is TGTGCCAGCAACTCACCCCGTGGTGGGCAGAGCCAAGAGACCCAGTACTTC.

The rearrangement joins TRBV5-6 to TRBJ2-2; 7 nucleotides match TRBD1. The CDR3 is 14 residues long. Germline loops: CDR1 SGHDT, CDR2 YYEEEE. V lost 4 bases and J lost 8; bases outside the gene matches: 8. The chain's CDR3 is CASSPGTAEGELFF. Here the CDR3 DNA reads TGTGCCAGCAGCCCCGGGACAGCTGAGGGGGAGCTGTTTTTT. Drawing the rest from reference TRBV5-6 and TRBJ2-2, the complete variable domain is DAGVTQSPTHLIKTRGQQVTLRCSPKSGHDTVSWYQQALGQGPQFIFQYYEEEERQRGNFPDRFSGHQFPNYSSELNVNALLLGDSALYLCASSPGTAEGELFFGEGSRLTVL.

CDR3 loop: CASKGEGSTDTQYF. Here the CDR3 DNA reads TGTGCCAGCAAGGGAGAGGGAAGCACAGATACGCAGTATTTT. The J gene is TRBJ2-3, the V gene TRBV9; a weak D match, TRBD2 (5 bases). From germline, CDR1 is SGDLS and CDR2 YYNGEE. The CDR3 has 14 amino acids. V was trimmed by 6 bases and J by 0 bases, leaving 11 bases between them.

CDR3 region: CASTRRQGLADTQYF. The DNA of the CDR3 is TGTGCCAGCACTCGTAGACAGGGTTTAGCAGATACGCAGTATTTT. V gene TRBV6-5 combines with J gene TRBJ2-3; the match to TRBD1 covers 7 bases. CDR1 MNHEY and CDR2 SVGAGI come from the germline V gene. The CDR3 extends over 15 amino acids. V was pared by 7 bases and J by 4 bases, with 11 bases of the junction left unmatched.